This TCR beta chain appears in the sequencing data of a study of T cells in Graves' hyperthyroidism and ophthalmopathy. Study observations and caveats: In blood, most of the thyroid clonotypes expanded above 0.001 were also present. In validation, the model predicted ophthalmopathy. These predictions came a median approximately 5.9 months before onset.

TCR beta CDR3 regions were amplified from RNA transcripts. With the HTBI primer set, the TCR CDR3 went through a first round of RT-PCR. TCRdb itself ran the multiplex PCR reads through MiXCR, one entry per CDR3 protein. The sample comprises around 340,000 distinct CDR3 sequences, 15% to 20% of which are singletons, and 45% to 50% rests with the top ten. Absent ophthalmopathy progression within 18 months defined stable Graves' hyperthyroidism. Exclusion criteria comprised uncontrolled infection, other autoimmune disease, pregnancy or lactation. A remark on this clonotype: Its antigen is as yet unknown.

The sequencing sample was made of blood. The source of this sequence is a woman aged 50 to 65 with Graves' hyperthyroidism.

For the CDR3, the DNA is TGTGCCAGCCTCCTATGGACGGCCGTGGGTGAAAAACTGTTTTTT. Translating it yields CASLLWTAVGEKLFF. This chain uses TRBV6-1 with TRBJ1-4; no firm D call. From germline, CDR1 is MNHNS and CDR2 SASEGT. V lost 8 bases to trimming and J lost 7 bases, with 20 bases between them. The CDR3 consists of 15 residues.